One sample yielded the 16 T cell receptor beta chains listed below, sequenced in a study of cytomegalovirus exposure and HLA in healthy donors. PCR was performed using 60 Vbeta and 13 Jbeta primers. Some clones are missing from TCRdb's copy, which holds only in-frame ones; the method was immunoSEQ multiplex PCR. The table includes around 150,000 clones, less than 90% detected once. The source material was PBMCs. These receptors came from a man aged 50 or older in good health and CMV-seropositive.

The chain has TRBV4-3 and TRBJ2-5; TRBD1 aligns across 8 bases. The V and J ends lost 1 base and 5 bases, in that order; junction bases with no gene match: 3. The CDR3 has 14 residues. Per germline, CDR1 LGHNA and CDR2 YSLEER. The CDR3 reads CASSQGTGRETQYF. The CDR3 DNA reads TGCGCCAGCAGCCAAGGGACAGGGAGGGAGACCCAGTACTTC.

CDR3 sequence: CASIKQGLNTEAFF. DNA of the CDR3: TGTGCCAGCATCAAACAGGGGCTGAACACTGAAGCTTTCTTT. The chain employs TRBV6-6 and TRBJ1-1; 7 positions agree with TRBD1. V lost 7 bases and J lost 0; bases outside the gene matches: 5. The CDR3 loop spans 14 amino acids. The germline gives CDR1 MNHNY, CDR2 SVGAGI (reference sequence).

This clone was counted between two and nine times. The chain has TRBV25-1 and TRBJ1-1; D unclear. Trimming left V 6 bases short and J 11 bases short, with 16 bases between. The CDR3 loop spans 12 amino acids. The germline CDR1 and CDR2 sequences are MGHDK and SYGVNS. The CDR3 nucleotides read TGTGCCAGCAGCGATGACAATAGGATCGCTTTCTTT. As protein: CASSDDNRIAFF.

This clone was detected only a few times. V is TRBV20-1 and J is TRBJ2-2; D is unclear. CDR1 and CDR2 from the germline V gene are DFQATT and SNEGSKA (reference sequence). This CDR3 is 11 amino acids long. With 5 bases removed from V and 5 bases from J, the gap between germline ends came to 6 bases. The CDR3 reads CSAAGTGELFF. As DNA, the CDR3 is TGCAGTGCTGCCGGGACCGGGGAGCTGTTTTTT.

This rearrangement joins TRBV6-5 to TRBJ1-1; D gene unclear. V shed 8 bases and J shed 5 bases, with 15 bases lying between them. Germline values: CDR1 MNHEY, CDR2 SVGAGI. This CDR3 contains 13 residues. CDR3 DNA sequence: TGTGCCAGCTCTCAATTGTCCAGGACTGAAGCTTTCTTT. Protein product: CASSQLSRTEAFF.

This chain's CDR3 is CASSGQDSTDTQYF. CDR3 nucleotide sequence: TGTGCCAGCAGCGGCCAGGACTCCACAGATACGCAGTATTTT. V gene TRBV9 combines with J gene TRBJ2-3; possible D gene TRBD2, 5 bases. The CDR3 length is 14 residues. Germline values: CDR1 SGDLS, CDR2 YYNGEE. V lost 3 bases, J lost 2 bases, and 10 bases lay in between.

This clone was found a few times. The rearrangement uses TRBV9 and TRBJ2-1; 8 bases agree with TRBD2. The germline gives CDR1 SGDLS, CDR2 YYNGEE. This CDR3 comprises 15 residues. J gave up 4 bases and V 3 bases, and 6 bases lay outside the gene matches. In DNA, the CDR3 is TGTGCCAGCAGCGCAACTAGCGGAGTTTACAATGAGCAGTTCTTC. Encoded protein: CASSATSGVYNEQFF.

The chain's CDR3 is CASRGGISYEQYF. The CDR3 nucleotides read TGTGCCAGCAGGGGAGGGATCTCCTACGAGCAGTACTTC. The chain combines TRBV6-5 with TRBJ2-7, with 7 positions matching TRBD2. The CDR3 is 13 amino acids. The germline V gene has CDR1 MNHEY and CDR2 SVGAGI. V was pared by 6 bases and J by 0 bases, with 2 bases of the junction left unmatched.

V usage is TRBV10-2 and J usage is TRBJ1-5; 8 nucleotides agree with TRBD1. The CDR3 consists of 17 residues. Germline assignment: CDR1 WSHSY and CDR2 SAAADI. The V and J ends lost 4 bases and 5 bases, in that order; junction bases with no gene match: 13. The DNA of the CDR3 is TGCGCCAGCAGTGTGATAGCCGGAACAGGGGGAGATCAGCCCCAGCATTTT. Translation gives CASSVIAGTGGDQPQHF.

The chain couples TRBV7-2 to TRBJ2-1, with TRBD2 matching over 7 bases. Germline loops: CDR1 SGHTA, CDR2 FQGNSA. The CDR3 loop spans 17 amino acids. V was pared by 3 bases and J by 0 bases, with 8 bases of the junction left unmatched. For the CDR3, the DNA is TGTGCCAGCAGCTTTACCGGGAGGAAAAACTCCTACAATGAGCAGTTCTTC. Translated: CASSFTGRKNSYNEQFF.

The gene calls are TRBV2 and TRBJ2-5; TRBD1 matches 9 bases. The J call is in doubt because the DNA end fits TRBJ2-7 better. CDR1 and CDR2 from the germline V gene are SNHLY and FYNNEI. The CDR3 loop spans 14 amino acids. CDR3: CASGLGDRVYEQYF. In nucleotides, the CDR3 is TGTGCCAGTGGTCTGGGGGACAGGGTCTACGAGCAGTACTTC.

The rearrangement joins TRBV28 to TRBJ1-4, with TRBD1 matching 7 bases. V shed 6 bases and J 6 bases; nucleotides not matched to a gene: 10. Germline V CDR1 and CDR2: MDHEN, SYDVKM. The CDR3 has 15 residues. CDR3 protein: CASRFGGQTYEKLFF. The CDR3 bases are TGTGCCAGCAGGTTTGGGGGACAGACCTATGAAAAACTGTTTTTT.

J is TRBJ2-7 and V is TRBV5-6; 9 nucleotides line up with TRBD1. Germline V lookup: CDR1 SGHDT, CDR2 YYEEEE. The CDR3 has 14 residues. V shed 4 bases and J 6 bases; nucleotides not matched to a gene: 8. This CDR3 is CASSPRDRVGEQYF. For the CDR3, the DNA is TGTGCCAGCAGCCCCCGGGACAGGGTGGGCGAGCAGTACTTC.

The V call is TRBV9, the J call TRBJ2-7, with D hard to call. Germline CDR1 and CDR2: SGDLS and YYNGEE. The CDR3 is 13 residues long. V was pared by 3 bases and J by 0 bases, with 7 bases between. The DNA of the CDR3 is TGTGCCAGCAGCGACTACAACTCCTACGAGCAGTACTTC. It yields the protein CASSDYNSYEQYF.

The V gene is TRBV10-3, the J gene TRBJ2-1; 7 positions agree with TRBD2. The CDR3 sequence is 14 residues long. Germline CDR1 is ENHRY and CDR2 is SYGVKD. V lost 6 bases, J lost 0 bases, and 2 bases stayed unmatched. The CDR3 spells CAISRTSSYNEQFF. The DNA for the CDR3 is TGTGCCATCAGCCGGACTAGCTCCTACAATGAGCAGTTCTTC.

The chain joins TRBV10-3 to TRBJ2-7, with a weak D call TRBD1 (5 bases). The CDR3 totals 18 residues. Trimming took off 2 bases at V and 0 bases at J, with 20 bases between the two ends. Germline V lookup: CDR1 ENHRY, CDR2 SYGVKD. The CDR3 protein is CAISEPPPGIRSSYEQYF. The CDR3 bases are TGTGCCATCAGTGAGCCTCCCCCAGGGATCAGGAGCTCCTACGAGCAGTACTTC.